This T cell receptor (beta chain) was recovered during a study of blood T cells in healthy people across ages. Sample-barcoded 5' priming and a J-beta primer mix drove a second PCR of roughly 6 to 12 cycles. One entry per CDR3 protein results from TCRdb running MiXCR on the 5' RACE reads. The sample consists of some 800,000 distinct CDR3 sequences, approximately 48% of them appearing once. Study observations and caveats: Expanded clonotype shifts may have been confounded, as the donors had an unknown CMV status. Unsorted PBMC material precluded a definitive naive versus antigen-experienced comparison.

The germline V gene encodes CDR1 SGHAT and CDR2 FQNNGV. The CDR3 extends over 17 amino acids. The V and J ends lost 2 bases and 2 bases, in that order; junction bases with no gene match: 8. Investigators took 9.5 to 10 milliliters of peripheral blood from every donor. This clonotype has a handful of counts. Antigen unknown. Input material: blood. This sequence joins TRBV11-2 and TRBJ1-2; 10 nucleotides agree with TRBD1. The sequence was collected from a man between 60 and 75 years old in good health. CDR3 nucleotides: TGTGCCAGCAGCTTAAGACAGGGGGCGCGAAGAAACTATGGCTACACCTTC. It specifies CASSLRQGARRNYGYTF.